This entry features one T cell receptor (beta chain) sequence. Germline assignment: CDR1 MNHEY and CDR2 SMNVEV (reference sequence). This CDR3 has 13 residues. Trimming pared 5 bases from V and 6 bases from J, leaving 13 bases between. It was with a sample-barcoded 5' primer and a J-beta primer mix that a second PCR of roughly 7 to 12 cycles was run. The template-switch adaptor, which had 12 random nucleotides, put a tag on each cDNA molecule. From each sample, at least 2.5 million paired-end reads containing CDR3 were obtained. A single record per CDR3 protein comes from TCRdb applying MiXCR to the 5' RACE reads. The repertoire consists of hundreds of thousands of distinct CDR3 sequences, with roughly 49% occurring once and the leading ten covering 30% to 40%. This specimen comes from a study of blood T cells in healthy people across ages. PBMCs, at least 6 million per sample, were isolated. Extraction yielded at least 6 micrograms of total RNA per sample.

The sequence came from a woman in her sixties in good health. The V call is TRBV27, the J call TRBJ1-1; possible D gene TRBD1, 5 bases. Material for sequencing was blood. The CDR3 coding sequence is TGTGCCAGCAGTGAGCAGGGTCGTGCTGAAGCTTTCTTT. Translated: CASSEQGRAEAFF.